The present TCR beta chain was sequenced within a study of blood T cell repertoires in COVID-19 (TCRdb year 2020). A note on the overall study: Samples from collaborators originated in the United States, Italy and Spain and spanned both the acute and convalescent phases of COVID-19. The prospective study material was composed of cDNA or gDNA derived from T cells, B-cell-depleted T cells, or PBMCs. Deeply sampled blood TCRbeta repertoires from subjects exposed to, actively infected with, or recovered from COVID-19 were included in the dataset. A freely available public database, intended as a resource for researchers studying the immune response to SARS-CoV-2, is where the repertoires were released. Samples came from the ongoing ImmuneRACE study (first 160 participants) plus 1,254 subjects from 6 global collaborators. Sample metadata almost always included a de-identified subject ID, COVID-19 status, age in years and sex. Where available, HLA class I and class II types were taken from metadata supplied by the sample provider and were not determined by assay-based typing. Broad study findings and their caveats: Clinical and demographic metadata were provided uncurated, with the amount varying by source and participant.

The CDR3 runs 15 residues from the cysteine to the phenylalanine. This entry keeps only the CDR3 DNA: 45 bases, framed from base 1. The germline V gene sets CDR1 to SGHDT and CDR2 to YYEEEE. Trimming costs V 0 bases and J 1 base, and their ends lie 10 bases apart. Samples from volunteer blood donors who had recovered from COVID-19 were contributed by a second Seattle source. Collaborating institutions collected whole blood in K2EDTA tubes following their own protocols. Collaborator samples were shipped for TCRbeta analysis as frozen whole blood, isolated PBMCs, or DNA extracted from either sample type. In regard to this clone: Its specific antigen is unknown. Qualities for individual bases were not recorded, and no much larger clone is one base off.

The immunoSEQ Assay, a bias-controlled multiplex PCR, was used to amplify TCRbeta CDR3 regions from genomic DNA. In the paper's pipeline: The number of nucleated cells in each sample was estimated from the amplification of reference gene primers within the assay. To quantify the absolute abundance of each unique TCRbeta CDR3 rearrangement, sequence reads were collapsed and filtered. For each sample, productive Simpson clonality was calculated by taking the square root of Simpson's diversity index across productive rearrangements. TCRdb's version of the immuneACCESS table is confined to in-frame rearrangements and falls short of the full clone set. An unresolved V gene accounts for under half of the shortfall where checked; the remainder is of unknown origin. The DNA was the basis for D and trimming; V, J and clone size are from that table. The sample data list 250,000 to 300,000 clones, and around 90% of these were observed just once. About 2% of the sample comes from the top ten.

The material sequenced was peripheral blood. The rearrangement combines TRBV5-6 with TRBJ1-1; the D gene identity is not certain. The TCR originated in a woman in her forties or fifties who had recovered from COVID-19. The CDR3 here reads CASSLEPWANTEAFF. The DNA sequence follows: TGTGCCAGCAGCTTGGAGCCATGGGCGAACACTGAAGCTTTCTTT.